This is a list of T cell receptor beta chains from one sample in a study of shared clonotypes between healthy human individuals. TCRdb keeps only in-frame clones here, not all; method: immunoSEQ multiplex PCR. The table records about 2.1 million clones, 90% to 95% of them present only once. The source material was naive CD8+ T cells from PBMCs. The receptors originated from a young man in good health. Some clones in this sample may be carry-over from other donors' samples. Both conserved end residues are part of each CDR3. A D gene is named only where the DNA matches it firmly. Clone size appears in some rows only: once, few, many, or a class for an expanded clone.

J gene,V gene,clone size,D gene,CDR3 protein,CDR3 DNA
TRBJ2-7,TRBV7-6,NA,NA,CASSSETGWTAYEQYF,TGTGCCAGCAGCTCCGAGACAGGTTGGACTGCCTACGAGCAGTACTTC
TRBJ2-5,TRBV25-1,NA,NA,CASSQGLAETQYF,TGTGCCAGCAGCCAAGGGTTGGCAGAGACCCAGTACTTC
TRBJ1-5,TRBV19,NA,NA,CASSIWTSSNQPQHF,TGTGCCAGTAGTATATGGACTTCGAGCAATCAGCCCCAGCATTTT
TRBJ2-2,TRBV27,NA,TRBD2,CASRPLRTSGRFGNTGELFF,TGTGCCAGCAGGCCCCTAAGGACTAGCGGGAGGTTCGGGAACACCGGGGAGCTGTTTTTT
TRBJ1-4,TRBV27,NA,NA,CASSIRDPNEKLFF,TGTGCCAGCAGTATCCGGGACCCAAATGAAAAACTGTTTTTT
TRBJ2-1,TRBV14,NA,TRBD2,CASVGTSGNNEQFF,TGTGCCAGCGTGGGGACTAGCGGAAACAATGAGCAGTTCTTC
TRBJ2-7,TRBV29-1,NA,NA,CSVLDGSRGYEQYF,TGCAGCGTTCTAGACGGAAGCCGGGGATACGAGCAGTACTTC
TRBJ2-1,TRBV6-5,NA,NA,CASTMTGNLGNEQFF,TGTGCCAGCACTATGACCGGGAATCTGGGCAATGAGCAGTTCTTC
TRBJ1-2,TRBV11-2,NA,NA,CASSDSYGYTF,TGTGCCAGCAGTGACAGCTATGGCTACACCTTC
TRBJ2-3,TRBV25-1,NA,NA,CASSEWQTDYTQYF,TGTGCCAGCAGTGAATGGCAGACCGACTATACGCAGTATTTT
TRBJ1-5,TRBV2,NA,TRBD1,CASRGQGNQPQHF,TGTGCCAGCAGGGGACAGGGCAATCAGCCCCAGCATTTT
TRBJ1-2,TRBV28,NA,NA,CASSLRGGGDGYTF,TGTGCCAGCAGTTTAAGAGGGGGTGGGGATGGCTACACCTTC
TRBJ1-4,TRBV4-1,once,NA,CASRQGNEKLFF,TGCGCCAGCAGGCAGGGTAATGAAAAACTGTTTTTT
TRBJ2-7,TRBV6-6,NA,NA,CASSYFPGGKYEQYF,TGTGCCAGCAGTTATTTCCCCGGGGGCAAATACGAGCAGTACTTC
TRBJ1-4,TRBV7-9,NA,NA,CASSLGPGNDEKLFF,TGTGCCAGCAGCTTAGGGCCAGGGAATGATGAAAAACTGTTTTTT
TRBJ2-7,TRBV7-9,once,NA,CASSPPGPGDEQYF,TGTGCCAGCAGCCCCCCTGGGCCTGGGGACGAGCAGTACTTC
TRBJ1-1,TRBV6-5,NA,NA,CASSYGRGLGTEAFF,TGTGCCAGCAGTTATGGGAGGGGTTTGGGGACTGAAGCTTTCTTT
TRBJ2-1,TRBV6-1,NA,TRBD1,CASSAPGQVLVHNEQFF,TGTGCCAGCAGTGCACCGGGACAGGTTCTCGTCCACAATGAGCAGTTCTTC
TRBJ2-5,TRBV6-5,NA,NA,CASSRPGWQETQYF,TGTGCCAGCAGTCGACCGGGCTGGCAAGAGACCCAGTACTTC
TRBJ1-4,TRBV7-9,NA,NA,CASSLGGVGEKLFF,TGTGCCAGCAGCTTAGGAGGGGTTGGTGAAAAACTGTTTTTT
TRBJ2-7,TRBV11-2,NA,NA,CASSLAEGLAGEQYF,TGTGCCAGCAGCTTAGCGGAGGGGCTAGCTGGCGAGCAGTACTTC
TRBJ2-3,TRBV9,NA,NA,CASSPTGASTDTQYF,TGTGCCAGCAGCCCCACGGGGGCTAGCACAGATACGCAGTATTTT
TRBJ2-7,TRBV7-9,NA,TRBD2,CASSNRLAGVYEQYF,TGTGCCAGCAGCAACCGACTAGCGGGAGTTTACGAGCAGTACTTC
TRBJ2-2,TRBV19,NA,TRBD2,CASSIAGGTGELFF,TGTGCCAGTAGTATAGCGGGAGGGACCGGGGAGCTGTTTTTT
TRBJ2-2,TRBV28,NA,TRBD2,CASSDLAGGTGELFF,TGTGCCAGCAGTGATTTAGCGGGAGGCACCGGGGAGCTGTTTTTT
TRBJ2-1,TRBV4-3,NA,TRBD2,CASSQVASGSNEQFF,TGCGCCAGCAGCCAAGTAGCTAGCGGGAGCAATGAGCAGTTCTTC
TRBJ2-7,TRBV9,NA,TRBD2,CASSASGGSTYEQYF,TGTGCCAGCAGCGCGAGCGGGGGTTCTACCTACGAGCAGTACTTC
TRBJ2-7,TRBV4-1,NA,NA,CASSRGDPVAPYEQYF,TGCGCCAGCAGCCGAGGGGACCCAGTGGCCCCCTACGAGCAGTACTTC
TRBJ1-2,TRBV6-5,NA,NA,CASSYKSPFGYTF,TGTGCCAGCAGTTATAAATCCCCCTTTGGCTACACCTTC
TRBJ2-7,TRBV6-1,NA,TRBD2,CASSVASGWAYEQYF,TGTGCCAGCAGTGTTGCTAGCGGGTGGGCCTACGAGCAGTACTTC
TRBJ2-1,TRBV7-9,NA,TRBD2,CASSGLDRDYRTYNEQFF,TGTGCCAGCAGCGGATTAGACCGGGACTACCGCACATACAATGAGCAGTTCTTC
TRBJ1-1,TRBV2,NA,NA,CASSDYMNTEAFF,TGTGCCAGCAGTGACTACATGAACACTGAAGCTTTCTTT
TRBJ2-7,TRBV9,NA,TRBD2,CASSASGRDYEQYF,TGTGCCAGCAGCGCTAGCGGGAGGGATTACGAGCAGTACTTC
TRBJ2-3,TRBV11-2,NA,NA,CASSLVPRGPDTQYF,TGTGCCAGCAGCTTAGTGCCTAGAGGGCCAGATACGCAGTATTTT
TRBJ1-2,TRBV11-2,NA,TRBD1,CASSLVGGAGRGYTF,TGTGCCAGCAGCTTAGTAGGGGGCGCCGGCAGAGGCTACACCTTC
TRBJ1-1,TRBV19,few,NA,CASSIATGTEAFF,TGTGCCAGTAGTATAGCCACCGGCACTGAAGCTTTCTTT